This T cell receptor (beta chain) was identified in a study of shared clonotypes between healthy human individuals. Study-wide results and limits: Investigators collected only blood, and repertoires in tissues likely differ. It was the few donors that limited the genetic and exposure-history diversity represented. Some naive CD4 clonotypes, around 5%, turned up in common across four donors.

As for this clone: Antigen unknown.

The study enrolled healthy HIV-negative adults without recent acute infections or vaccinations as donors. Sequencing was performed with immunoSEQ multiplex PCR; in TCRdb, only in-frame clones are kept and a portion is missing. The table has millions of clones, 95% seen once. CDR3 length: 14 residues. Germline-derived CDR1 and CDR2 are SGHTA and FQGNSA. The ends lost 2 bases at V and 7 bases at J; junction bases unmatched: 1. The TCR originated in a man aged 18 to 29 in good health. The gene calls are TRBV7-2 and TRBJ2-5, with 13 bases matching TRBD2. Sequences were obtained from naive CD4+ T cells sorted from blood. The subset denotes: CD45RA+ positively selected. The CDR3 loop is CASSLRLAGGTQYF. In DNA, the CDR3 is TGTGCCAGCAGCTTAAGACTAGCGGGAGGGACCCAGTACTTC.